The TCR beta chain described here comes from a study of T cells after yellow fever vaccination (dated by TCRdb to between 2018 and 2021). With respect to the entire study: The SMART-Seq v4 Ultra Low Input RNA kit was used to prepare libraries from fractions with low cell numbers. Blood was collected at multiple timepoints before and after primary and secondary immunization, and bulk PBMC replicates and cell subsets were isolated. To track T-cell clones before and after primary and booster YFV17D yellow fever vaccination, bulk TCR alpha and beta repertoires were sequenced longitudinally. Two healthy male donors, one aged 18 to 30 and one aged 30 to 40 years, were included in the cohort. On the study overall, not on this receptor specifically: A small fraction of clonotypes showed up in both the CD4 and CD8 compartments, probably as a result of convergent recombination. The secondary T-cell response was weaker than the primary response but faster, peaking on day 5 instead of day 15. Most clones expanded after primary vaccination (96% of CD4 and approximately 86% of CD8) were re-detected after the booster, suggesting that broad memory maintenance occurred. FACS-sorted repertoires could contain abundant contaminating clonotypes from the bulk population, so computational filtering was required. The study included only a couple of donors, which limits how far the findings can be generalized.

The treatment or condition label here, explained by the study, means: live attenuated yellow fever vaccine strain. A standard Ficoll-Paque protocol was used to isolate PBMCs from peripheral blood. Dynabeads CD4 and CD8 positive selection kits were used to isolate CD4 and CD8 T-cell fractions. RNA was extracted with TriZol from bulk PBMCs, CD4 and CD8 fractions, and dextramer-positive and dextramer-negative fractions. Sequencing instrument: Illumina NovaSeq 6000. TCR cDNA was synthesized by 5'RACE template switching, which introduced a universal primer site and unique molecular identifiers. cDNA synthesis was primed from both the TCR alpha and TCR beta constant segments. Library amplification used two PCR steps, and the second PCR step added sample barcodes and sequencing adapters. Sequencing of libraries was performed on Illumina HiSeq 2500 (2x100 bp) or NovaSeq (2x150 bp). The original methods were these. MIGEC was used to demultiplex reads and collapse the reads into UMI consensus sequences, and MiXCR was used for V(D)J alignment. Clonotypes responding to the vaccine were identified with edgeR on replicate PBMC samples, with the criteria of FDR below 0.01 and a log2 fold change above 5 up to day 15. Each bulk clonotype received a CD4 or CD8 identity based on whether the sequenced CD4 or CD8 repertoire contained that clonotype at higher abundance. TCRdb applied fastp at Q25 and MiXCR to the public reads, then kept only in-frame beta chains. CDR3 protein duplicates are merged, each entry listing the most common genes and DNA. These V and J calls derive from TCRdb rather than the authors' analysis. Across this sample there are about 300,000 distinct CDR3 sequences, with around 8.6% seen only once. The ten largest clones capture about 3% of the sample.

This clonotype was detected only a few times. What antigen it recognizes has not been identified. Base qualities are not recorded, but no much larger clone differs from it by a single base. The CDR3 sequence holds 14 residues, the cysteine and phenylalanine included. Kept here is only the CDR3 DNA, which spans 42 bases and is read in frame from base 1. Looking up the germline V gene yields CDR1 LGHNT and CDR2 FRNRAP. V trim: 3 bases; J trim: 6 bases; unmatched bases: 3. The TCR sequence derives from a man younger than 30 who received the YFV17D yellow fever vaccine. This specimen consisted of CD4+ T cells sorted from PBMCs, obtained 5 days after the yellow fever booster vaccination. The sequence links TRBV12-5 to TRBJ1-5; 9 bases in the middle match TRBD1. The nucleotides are TGTGCTAGTGGTTTAGGGGACAGGGCTCAGCCCCAGCATTTT. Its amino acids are CASGLGDRAQPQHF. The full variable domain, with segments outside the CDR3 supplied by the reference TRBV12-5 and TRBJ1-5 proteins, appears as DARVTQTPRHKVTEMGQEVTMRCQPILGHNTVFWYRQTMMQGLELLAYFRNRAPLDDSGMPKDRFSAEMPDATLATLKIQPSEPRDSAVYFCASGLGDRAQPQHFGDGTRLSIL.